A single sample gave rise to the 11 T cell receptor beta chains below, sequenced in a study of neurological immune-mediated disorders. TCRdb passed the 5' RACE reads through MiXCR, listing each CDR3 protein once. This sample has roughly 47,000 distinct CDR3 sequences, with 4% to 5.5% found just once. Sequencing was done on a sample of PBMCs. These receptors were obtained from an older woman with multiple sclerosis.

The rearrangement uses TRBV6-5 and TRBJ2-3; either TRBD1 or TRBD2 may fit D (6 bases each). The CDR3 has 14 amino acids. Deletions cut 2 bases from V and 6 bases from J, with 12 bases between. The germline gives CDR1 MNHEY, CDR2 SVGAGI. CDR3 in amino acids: CASSYDWGADTQYF. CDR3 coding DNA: TGTGCCAGCAGTTACGATTGGGGGGCCGATACGCAGTATTTT.

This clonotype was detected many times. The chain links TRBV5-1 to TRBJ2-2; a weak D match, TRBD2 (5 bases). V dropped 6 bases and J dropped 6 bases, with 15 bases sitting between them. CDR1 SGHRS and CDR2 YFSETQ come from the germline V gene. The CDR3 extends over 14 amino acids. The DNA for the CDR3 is TGCGCCAGCAAATTGGCCGGGGTAGCCGGGGAGCTGTTTTTT. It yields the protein CASKLAGVAGELFF.

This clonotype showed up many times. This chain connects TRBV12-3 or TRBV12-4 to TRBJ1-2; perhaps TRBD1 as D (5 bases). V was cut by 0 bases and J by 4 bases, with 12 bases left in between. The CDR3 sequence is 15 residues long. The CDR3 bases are TGTGCCAGCAGTTTAGCCGGAGGGGTGGGCTATGGCTACACCTTC. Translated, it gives CASSLAGGVGYGYTF.

The CDR3 region has the DNA TGCGCCAGCAGCCAAGAATGGGGGGCCGGGGCCAACGTCCTGACTTTC. It codes for CASSQEWGAGANVLTF. This chain links TRBV4-1 with TRBJ2-6; D may match TRBD1 or TRBD2 (6 bases each). The V and J ends lost 0 bases and 4 bases respectively, with 10 bases between them. This CDR3 is built from 16 residues. Germline-derived CDR1 and CDR2 are MGHRA and YSYEKL.

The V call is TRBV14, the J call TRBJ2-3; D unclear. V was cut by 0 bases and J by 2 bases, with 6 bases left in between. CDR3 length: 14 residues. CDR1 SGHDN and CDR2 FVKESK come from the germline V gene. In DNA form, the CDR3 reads TGTGCCAGCAGCCAAGATCACGCCACAGATACGCAGTATTTT. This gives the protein CASSQDHATDTQYF.

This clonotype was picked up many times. The CDR3 DNA reads as TGTGCCAGCAGCTTAGCTGGGCCTCGCTACACCTTC. Translated: CASSLAGPRYTF. The gene calls are TRBV7-9 and TRBJ1-2; D not certain. V dropped 0 bases and J dropped 9 bases, with 8 bases sitting between them. Germline V gene data show CDR1 as SEHNR and CDR2 as FQNEAQ (reference sequence). This CDR3 is built from 12 residues.

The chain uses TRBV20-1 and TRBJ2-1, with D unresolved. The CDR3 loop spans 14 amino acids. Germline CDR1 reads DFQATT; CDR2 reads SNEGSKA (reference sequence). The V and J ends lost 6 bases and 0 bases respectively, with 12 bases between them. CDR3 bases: TGCAGTGCCACCGCACTTAGCTCCTACAATGAGCAGTTCTTC. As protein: CSATALSSYNEQFF.

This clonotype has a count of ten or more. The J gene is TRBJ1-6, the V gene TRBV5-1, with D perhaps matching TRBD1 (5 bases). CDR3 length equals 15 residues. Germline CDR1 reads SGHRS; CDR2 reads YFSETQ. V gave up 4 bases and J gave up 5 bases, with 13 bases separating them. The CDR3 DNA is TGCGCCAGCAGCCTCGAGGGGAGTCATAATTCACCCCTCCACTTT. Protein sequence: CASSLEGSHNSPLHF.

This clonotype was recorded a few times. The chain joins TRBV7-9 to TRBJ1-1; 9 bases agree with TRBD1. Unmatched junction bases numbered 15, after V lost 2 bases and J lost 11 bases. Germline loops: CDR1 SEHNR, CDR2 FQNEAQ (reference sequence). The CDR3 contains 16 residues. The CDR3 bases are TGTGCCAGCAGCTTAAGCCCGACAGGGGGGTATCAGATCGCTTTCTTT. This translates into CASSLSPTGGYQIAFF.

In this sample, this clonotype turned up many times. CDR3: CASSSGLAGGTDTQYF. Written as DNA, the CDR3 is TGTGCCAGCAGCTCAGGACTAGCGGGGGGTACAGATACGCAGTATTTT. This chain uses TRBV7-9 with TRBJ2-3; 14 nucleotides align to TRBD2. This CDR3 has 16 residues. With 4 bases clipped from V and 3 bases from J, the junction kept 3 bases outside the gene matches. Per the germline V gene, CDR1 is SEHNR and CDR2 is FQNEAQ (reference sequence).

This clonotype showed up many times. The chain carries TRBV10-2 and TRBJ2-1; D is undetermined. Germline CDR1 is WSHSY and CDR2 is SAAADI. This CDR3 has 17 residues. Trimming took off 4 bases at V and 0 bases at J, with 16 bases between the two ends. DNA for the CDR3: TGCGCCAGCAGTGGTCTGGGAAGGGTTAGCTCCTACAATGAGCAGTTCTTC. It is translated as CASSGLGRVSSYNEQFF.